This T cell receptor beta chain was profiled in a study of OX40 agonist ivuxolimab in advanced cancers. In the study overall: Participants averaged approximately 61 years of age (range about 23 to 90) and were roughly 80% male. In three patients, partial responses were observed, one with hepatocellular carcinoma and two with cutaneous melanoma.

Trimming removed 3 bases from V and 6 bases from J, with 9 bases in between. The CDR3 has 14 amino acids. CDR1 LNHDA and CDR2 SQIVND come from the germline V gene (reference sequence). Here immunoSEQ multiplex PCR was the method, and the copy in TCRdb shows in-frame clones only, minus some. This sample yields 95,000 to 150,000 clones, of which 75% to 90% are seen a single time; 0.55% to 0.7% belongs to the top ten. This rearrangement joins TRBV19 to TRBJ2-6, with unresolved D. The clonotype was recovered from an adult with an advanced solid tumor such as melanoma, head and neck, liver or kidney cancer. Specimen: CD4+ or CD8+ T cells sorted from blood, collected in a trial of the OX40 agonist ivuxolimab. Written as DNA, the CDR3 is TGTGCCAGTAGTATCGGACCGTCGGCCAACGTCCTGACTTTC. This encodes CASSIGPSANVLTF.